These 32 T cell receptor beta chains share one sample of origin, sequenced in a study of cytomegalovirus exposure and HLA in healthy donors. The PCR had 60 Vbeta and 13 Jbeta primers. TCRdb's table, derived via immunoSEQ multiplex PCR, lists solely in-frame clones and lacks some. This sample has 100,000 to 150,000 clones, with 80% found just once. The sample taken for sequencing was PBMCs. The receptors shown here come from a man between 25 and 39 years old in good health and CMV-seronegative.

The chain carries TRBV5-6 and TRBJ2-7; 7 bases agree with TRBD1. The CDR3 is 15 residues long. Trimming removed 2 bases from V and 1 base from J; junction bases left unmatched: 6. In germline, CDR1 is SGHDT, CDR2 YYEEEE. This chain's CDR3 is CASSFRTGPSYEQYF. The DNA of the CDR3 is TGTGCCAGCAGCTTTCGGACAGGCCCTTCCTACGAGCAGTACTTC.

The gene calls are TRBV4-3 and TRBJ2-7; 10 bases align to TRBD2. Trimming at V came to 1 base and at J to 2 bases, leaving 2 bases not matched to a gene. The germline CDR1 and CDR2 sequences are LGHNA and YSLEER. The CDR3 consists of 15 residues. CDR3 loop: CASSQGTSGTYEQYF. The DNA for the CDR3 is TGCGCCAGCAGCCAAGGGACTAGCGGAACCTACGAGCAGTACTTC.

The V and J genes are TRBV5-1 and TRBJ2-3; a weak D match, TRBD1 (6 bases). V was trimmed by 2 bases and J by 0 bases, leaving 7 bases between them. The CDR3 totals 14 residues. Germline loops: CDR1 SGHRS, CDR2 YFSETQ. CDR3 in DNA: TGCGCCAGCAGCTTAGGACAGAGCACAGATACGCAGTATTTT. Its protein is CASSLGQSTDTQYF.

This CDR3 is CASSQRGLNTEAFF. The CDR3 DNA reads TGCGCCAGCAGCCAGAGGGGGCTTAACACTGAAGCTTTCTTT. This chain uses TRBV4-1 with TRBJ1-1; 7 positions match TRBD1. The CDR3 spans 14 residues. Trimming at V came to 3 bases and at J to 2 bases, leaving 3 bases not matched to a gene. Germline-derived CDR1 and CDR2 are MGHRA and YSYEKL.

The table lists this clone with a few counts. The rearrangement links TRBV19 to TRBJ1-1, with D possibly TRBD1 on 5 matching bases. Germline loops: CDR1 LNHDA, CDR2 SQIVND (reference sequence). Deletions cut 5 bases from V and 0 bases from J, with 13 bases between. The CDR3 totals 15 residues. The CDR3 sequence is CASSSTQELNTEAFF. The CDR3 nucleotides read TGTGCCAGTAGTTCCACACAGGAACTGAACACTGAAGCTTTCTTT.

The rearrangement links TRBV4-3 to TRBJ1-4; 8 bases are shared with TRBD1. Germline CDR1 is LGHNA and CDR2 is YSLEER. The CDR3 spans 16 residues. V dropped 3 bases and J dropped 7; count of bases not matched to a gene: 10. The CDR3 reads CASSHLGGQGIEKLFF. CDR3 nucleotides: TGCGCCAGCAGCCACCTCGGTGGACAGGGTATTGAAAAACTGTTTTTT.

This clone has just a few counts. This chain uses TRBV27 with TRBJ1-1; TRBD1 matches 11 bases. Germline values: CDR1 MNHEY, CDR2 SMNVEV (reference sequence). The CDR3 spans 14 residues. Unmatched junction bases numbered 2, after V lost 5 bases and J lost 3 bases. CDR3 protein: CASSRDRGDTEAFF. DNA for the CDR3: TGTGCCAGCAGTCGGGACAGGGGGGACACTGAAGCTTTCTTT.

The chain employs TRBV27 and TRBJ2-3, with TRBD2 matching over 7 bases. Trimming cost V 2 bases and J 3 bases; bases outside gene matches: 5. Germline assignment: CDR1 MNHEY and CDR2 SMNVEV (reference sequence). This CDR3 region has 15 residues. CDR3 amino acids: CASSLGAGVTDTQYF. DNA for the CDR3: TGTGCCAGCAGTTTAGGGGCGGGAGTGACAGATACGCAGTATTTT.

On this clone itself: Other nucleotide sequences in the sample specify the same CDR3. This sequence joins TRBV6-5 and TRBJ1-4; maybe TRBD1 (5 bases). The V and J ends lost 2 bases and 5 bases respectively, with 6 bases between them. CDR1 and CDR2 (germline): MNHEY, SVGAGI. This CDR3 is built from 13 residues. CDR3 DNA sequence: TGTGCCAGCAGTTACGGGGGGAATGAAAAACTGTTTTTT. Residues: CASSYGGNEKLFF.

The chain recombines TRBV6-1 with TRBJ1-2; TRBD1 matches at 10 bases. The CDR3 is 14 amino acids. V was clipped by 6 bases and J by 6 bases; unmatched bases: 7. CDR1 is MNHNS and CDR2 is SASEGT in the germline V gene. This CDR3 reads CASRDRGRENGYTF. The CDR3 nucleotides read TGTGCCAGCAGAGACAGGGGGCGCGAAAATGGCTACACCTTC.

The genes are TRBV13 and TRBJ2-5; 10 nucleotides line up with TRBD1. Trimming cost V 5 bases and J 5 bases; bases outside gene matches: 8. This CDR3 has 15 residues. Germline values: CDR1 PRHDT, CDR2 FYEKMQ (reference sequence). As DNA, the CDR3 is TGTGCCAGCAGCATCCGACAGGGGGCGGGGGAGACCCAGTACTTC. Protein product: CASSIRQGAGETQYF. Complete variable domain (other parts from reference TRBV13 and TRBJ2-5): AAGVIQSPRHLIKEKRETATLKCYPIPRHDTVYWYQQGPGQDPQFLISFYEKMQSDKGSIPDRFSAQQFSDYHSELNMSSLELGDSALYFCASSIRQGAGETQYFGPGTRLLVL.

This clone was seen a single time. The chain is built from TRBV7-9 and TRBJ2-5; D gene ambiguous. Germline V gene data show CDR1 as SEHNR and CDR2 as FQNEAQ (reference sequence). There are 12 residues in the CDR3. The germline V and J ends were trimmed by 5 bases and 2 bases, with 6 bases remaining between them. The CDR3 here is CASSPLQETQYF. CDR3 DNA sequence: TGTGCCAGCAGCCCCCTTCAAGAGACCCAGTACTTC.

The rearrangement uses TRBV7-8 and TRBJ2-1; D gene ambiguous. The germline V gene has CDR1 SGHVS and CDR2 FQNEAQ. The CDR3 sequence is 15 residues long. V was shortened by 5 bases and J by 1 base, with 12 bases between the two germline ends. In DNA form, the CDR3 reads TGTGCCAGCAGCCTCCGAGAGGAGTCCTACAATGAGCAGTTCTTC. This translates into CASSLREESYNEQFF.

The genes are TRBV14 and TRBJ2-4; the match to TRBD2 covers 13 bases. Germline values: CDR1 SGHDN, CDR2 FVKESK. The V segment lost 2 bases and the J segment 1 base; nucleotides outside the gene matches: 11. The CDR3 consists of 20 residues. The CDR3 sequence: CASSQQLGLAGTRAKNIQYF. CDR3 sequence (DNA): TGTGCCAGCAGCCAACAATTGGGACTAGCGGGAACAAGGGCCAAAAACATTCAGTACTTC.

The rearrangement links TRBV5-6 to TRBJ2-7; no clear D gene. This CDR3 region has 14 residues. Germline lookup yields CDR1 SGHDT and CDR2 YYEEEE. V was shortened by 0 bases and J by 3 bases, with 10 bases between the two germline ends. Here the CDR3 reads CASSLGGPGYEQYF. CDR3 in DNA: TGTGCCAGCAGCTTGGGTGGGCCAGGCTACGAGCAGTACTTC.

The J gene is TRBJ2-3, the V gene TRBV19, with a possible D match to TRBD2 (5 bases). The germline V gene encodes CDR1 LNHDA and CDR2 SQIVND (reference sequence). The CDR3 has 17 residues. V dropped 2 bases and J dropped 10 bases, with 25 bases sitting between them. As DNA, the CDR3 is TGTGCCAGTAGTATAAACGCCGGACTTGGACCCGATGTAGCGCAGTATTTT. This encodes CASSINAGLGPDVAQYF.

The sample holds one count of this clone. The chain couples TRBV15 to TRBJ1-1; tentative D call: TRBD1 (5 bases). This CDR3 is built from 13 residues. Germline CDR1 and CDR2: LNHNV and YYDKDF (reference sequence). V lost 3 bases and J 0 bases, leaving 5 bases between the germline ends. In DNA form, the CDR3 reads TGTGCCACCAGCAGGACAGTGAACACTGAAGCTTTCTTT. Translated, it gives CATSRTVNTEAFF.

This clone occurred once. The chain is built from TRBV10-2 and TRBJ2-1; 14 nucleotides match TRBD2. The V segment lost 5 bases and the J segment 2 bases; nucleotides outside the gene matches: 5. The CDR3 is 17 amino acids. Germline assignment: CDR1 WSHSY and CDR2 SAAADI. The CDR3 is CASSYTTSGRAYNEQFF. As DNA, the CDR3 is TGCGCCAGCAGTTATACGACTAGCGGGAGGGCCTACAATGAGCAGTTCTTC.

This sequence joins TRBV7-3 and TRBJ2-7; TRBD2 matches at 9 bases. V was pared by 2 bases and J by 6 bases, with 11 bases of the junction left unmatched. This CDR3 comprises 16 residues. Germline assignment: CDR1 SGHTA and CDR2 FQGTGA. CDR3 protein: CASSLGFGGRAAEQYF. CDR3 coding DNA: TGTGCCAGCAGCTTAGGTTTTGGCGGGAGGGCCGCCGAGCAGTACTTC. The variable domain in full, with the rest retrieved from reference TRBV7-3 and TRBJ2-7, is GAGVSQTPSNKVTEKGKYVELRCDPISGHTALYWYRQSLGQGPEFLIYFQGTGAADDSGLPNDRFFAVRPEGSVSTLKIQRTERGDSAVYLCASSLGFGGRAAEQYFGPGTRLTVT.

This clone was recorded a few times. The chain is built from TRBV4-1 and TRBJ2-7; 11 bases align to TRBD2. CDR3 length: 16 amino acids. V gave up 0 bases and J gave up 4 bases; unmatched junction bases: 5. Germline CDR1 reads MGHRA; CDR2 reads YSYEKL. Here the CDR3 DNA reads TGCGCCAGCAGCCAAGATCGGGGGACTAGCGGATACGAGCAGTACTTC. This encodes CASSQDRGTSGYEQYF.

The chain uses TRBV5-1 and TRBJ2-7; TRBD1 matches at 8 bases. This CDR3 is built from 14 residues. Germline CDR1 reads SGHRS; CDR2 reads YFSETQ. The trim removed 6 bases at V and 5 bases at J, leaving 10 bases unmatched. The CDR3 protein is CASTPRQGSDEQYF. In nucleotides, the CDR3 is TGCGCCAGCACCCCTAGACAGGGGTCCGACGAGCAGTACTTC.

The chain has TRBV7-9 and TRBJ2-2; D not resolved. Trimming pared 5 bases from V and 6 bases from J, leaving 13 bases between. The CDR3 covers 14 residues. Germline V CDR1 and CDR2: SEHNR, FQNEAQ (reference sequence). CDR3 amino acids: CASSPETKPGELFF. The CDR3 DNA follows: TGTGCCAGCAGCCCAGAGACAAAACCCGGGGAGCTGTTTTTT.

This chain's CDR3 is CASSQQGLAVNNEQFF. CDR3 nucleotides: TGCGCCAGCAGCCAACAGGGACTAGCGGTAAACAATGAGCAGTTCTTC. The rearrangement joins TRBV4-1 to TRBJ2-1; TRBD2 agrees at 11 bases. CDR1 and CDR2 from the germline V gene are MGHRA and YSYEKL. This CDR3 is built from 16 residues. The V and J ends lost 2 bases and 5 bases, in that order; junction bases with no gene match: 5.

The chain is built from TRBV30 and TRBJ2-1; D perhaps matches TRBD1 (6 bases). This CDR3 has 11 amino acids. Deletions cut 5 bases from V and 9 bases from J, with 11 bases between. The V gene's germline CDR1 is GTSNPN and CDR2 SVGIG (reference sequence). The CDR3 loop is CAWGTGTEQFF. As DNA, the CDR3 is TGTGCCTGGGGAACAGGGACTGAGCAGTTCTTC.

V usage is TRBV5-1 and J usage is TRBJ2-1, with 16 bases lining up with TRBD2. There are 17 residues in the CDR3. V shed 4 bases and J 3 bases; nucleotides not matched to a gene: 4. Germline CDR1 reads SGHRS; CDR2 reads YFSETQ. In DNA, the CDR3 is TGCGCCAGCAGCGCAGGGACTAGCGGGAGGGTCTACAATGAGCAGTTCTTC. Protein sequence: CASSAGTSGRVYNEQFF.

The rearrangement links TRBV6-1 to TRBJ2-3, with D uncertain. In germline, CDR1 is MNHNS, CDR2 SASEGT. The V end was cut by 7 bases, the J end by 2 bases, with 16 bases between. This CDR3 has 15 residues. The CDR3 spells CASTRGFTYTDTQYF. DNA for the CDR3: TGTGCCAGCACCAGAGGATTCACTTACACAGATACGCAGTATTTT.

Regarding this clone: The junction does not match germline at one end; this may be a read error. CDR3: CSSSGVVDEQYF. The DNA of the CDR3 is TGTTCCAGCAGCGGAGTAGTCGACGAGCAGTACTTC. The rearrangement links TRBV7-9 to TRBJ2-7; a possible D gene is TRBD2 (5 bases). The CDR3 is 12 amino acids. Per germline, CDR1 SEHNR and CDR2 FQNEAQ (reference sequence). The full variable domain, rest sourced from reference TRBV7-9 and TRBJ2-7, is DTGVSQNPRHKITKRGQNVTFRCDPISEHNRLYWYRQTLGQGPEFLTYFQNEAQLEKSRLLSDRFSAERPKGSFSTLEIQRTEQGDSAMYLCSSSGVVDEQYFGPGTRLTVT.

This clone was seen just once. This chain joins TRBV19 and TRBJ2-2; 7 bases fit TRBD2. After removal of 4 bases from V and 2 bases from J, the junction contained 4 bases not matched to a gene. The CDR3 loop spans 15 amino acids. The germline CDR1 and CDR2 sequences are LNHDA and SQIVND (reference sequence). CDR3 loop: CASSTTSSNTGELFF. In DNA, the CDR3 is TGTGCCAGTAGTACGACTAGCTCAAACACCGGGGAGCTGTTTTTT.

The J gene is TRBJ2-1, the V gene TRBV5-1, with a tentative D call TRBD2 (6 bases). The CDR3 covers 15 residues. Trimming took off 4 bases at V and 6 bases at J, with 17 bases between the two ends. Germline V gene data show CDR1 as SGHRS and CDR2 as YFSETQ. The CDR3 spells CASSLRPVEGNEQFF. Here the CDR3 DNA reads TGCGCCAGCAGCCTCCGACCGGTGGAGGGCAATGAGCAGTTCTTC.

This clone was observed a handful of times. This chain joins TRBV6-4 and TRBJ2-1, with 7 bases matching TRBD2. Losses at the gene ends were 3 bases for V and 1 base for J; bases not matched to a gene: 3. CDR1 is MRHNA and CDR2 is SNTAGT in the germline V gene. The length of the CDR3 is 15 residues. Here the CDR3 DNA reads TGTGCCAGCAGTGATGTGGGAGGGTCCTACAATGAGCAGTTCTTC. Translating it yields CASSDVGGSYNEQFF.

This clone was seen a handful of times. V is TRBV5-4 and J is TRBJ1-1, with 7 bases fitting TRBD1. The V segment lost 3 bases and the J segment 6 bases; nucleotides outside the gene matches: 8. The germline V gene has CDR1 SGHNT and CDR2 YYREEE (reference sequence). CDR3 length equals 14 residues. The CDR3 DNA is TGTGCCAGCAGCTACGAGAACAGGGGATCTGAAGCTTTCTTT. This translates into CASSYENRGSEAFF.

The chain's CDR3 is CASPPLWRARETNNEQFF. The CDR3 coding sequence is TGTGCCAGCCCCCCTTTGTGGCGGGCACGTGAAACAAACAATGAGCAGTTCTTC. This sequence joins TRBV7-9 and TRBJ2-1; possible D gene TRBD2, 5 bases. CDR1 is SEHNR and CDR2 is FQNEAQ in the germline V gene (reference sequence). The CDR3 totals 18 residues. The V and J ends lost 8 bases and 5 bases respectively, with 28 bases between them. The whole variable domain, filled in from reference TRBV7-9 and TRBJ2-1, reads DTGVSQNPRHKITKRGQNVTFRCDPISEHNRLYWYRQTLGQGPEFLTYFQNEAQLEKSRLLSDRFSAERPKGSFSTLEIQRTEQGDSAMYLCASPPLWRARETNNEQFFGPGTRLTVL.